Presented here are 27 T cell receptor beta chains from one specimen sequenced in a study of CD8 T cells in Susac syndrome. Random-hexamer reverse transcription was applied to about 0.45 to 1 ug RNA. TCRdb redid the calling of the immunoSEQ multiplex PCR reads with MiXCR, one entry per CDR3 protein. Of 180,000 or so distinct CDR3 sequences listed, roughly 94% are singletons. Sequences were obtained from CD4+ T cells from PBMCs. These receptors were collected from a human donor with Susac syndrome.

This chain links TRBV20-1 with TRBJ2-7; TRBD1 matches at 11 bases. Germline V CDR1 and CDR2: DFQATT, SNEGSKA (reference sequence). This CDR3 is built from 15 residues. Unmatched junction bases numbered 6, after V lost 0 bases and J lost 5 bases. CDR3 region: CSARDRTGGGHEQYF. The CDR3, as DNA: TGCAGTGCTAGAGACAGGACAGGGGGCGGCCACGAGCAGTACTTC.

The V call is TRBV20-1, the J call TRBJ2-5, with TRBD2 matching over 12 bases. The CDR3 contains 16 residues. V was clipped by 6 bases and J by 0 bases; unmatched bases: 8. Germline CDR1 and CDR2: DFQATT and SNEGSKA (reference sequence). The CDR3 DNA reads TGCAGTGCCCCCGGGACTAGCGGGCGGTACCAAGAGACCCAGTACTTC. As protein: CSAPGTSGRYQETQYF.

This clonotype was seen a single time. The chain has TRBV7-9 and TRBJ1-1; D perhaps matches TRBD1 (5 bases). CDR1 is SEHNR and CDR2 is FQNEAQ in the germline V gene (reference sequence). The V gene lost 4 bases and the J gene lost 13 bases, with 19 bases spanning the gap. The CDR3 runs to 13 residues. CDR3: CASSSLEVSGGFF. The CDR3 DNA sequence: TGTGCCAGCAGCTCCTTGGAAGTTAGCGGGGGTTTCTTT.

The rearrangement uses TRBV18 and TRBJ1-5; tentatively, D is TRBD1 (5 bases). The V end lost 6 bases, the J end lost 4 bases, and 13 bases lay between the germline ends. Per the germline V gene, CDR1 is KGHSH and CDR2 is LQKENI. CDR3 length: 14 residues. The CDR3 loop is CASSIGTRNQPQHF. The CDR3 bases are TGTGCCAGCTCTATCGGGACGAGGAATCAGCCCCAGCATTTT.

The V gene is TRBV6-5, the J gene TRBJ2-7; TRBD2 agrees at 8 bases. Germline CDR1 MNHEY, CDR2 SVGAGI. The V and J ends lost 2 bases and 5 bases, in that order; junction bases with no gene match: 14. CDR3 length: 17 residues. In nucleotides, the CDR3 is TGTGCCAGCAGTTACCGGGCCTCCGGGAGGGCCCTGGACGAGCAGTACTTC. This sequence encodes CASSYRASGRALDEQYF.

The V and J genes are TRBV20-1 and TRBJ2-7; 7 positions match TRBD2. This CDR3 comprises 15 residues. V was clipped by 3 bases and J by 0 bases; unmatched bases: 8. Looked up from germline, CDR1 is DFQATT and CDR2 is SNEGSKA (reference sequence). CDR3 protein: CSASDLGRFSYEQYF. In nucleotides, the CDR3 is TGCAGTGCTAGTGACCTCGGGAGGTTCTCCTACGAGCAGTACTTC.

Points on this clonotype: Relative to the germline gene, one junction end is altered; a read error may explain this. The chain carries TRBV30 and TRBJ2-7; 8 bases match TRBD1. This CDR3 contains 14 residues. Germline V gives CDR1 GTSNPN, CDR2 SVGIG (reference sequence). The DNA for the CDR3 is TGTGCCTGGAGTGTACCTGCAGGGGGCTACAAGCAGTACTTC. It encodes CAWSVPAGGYKQYF.

This chain connects TRBV4-2 to TRBJ2-1; 7 positions agree with TRBD1. The CDR3 length is 18 residues. J was trimmed by 5 bases and V by 1 base; bases with no gene match: 14. Germline lookup yields CDR1 LGHNA and CDR2 YNFKEQ. For the CDR3, the DNA is TGTGCCAGCAGCCAAGGATCGATGGACAGGCTTGCCGACAATGAGCAGTTCTTC. Translation gives CASSQGSMDRLADNEQFF.

The chain recombines TRBV7-6 with TRBJ2-1; TRBD2 matches at 12 bases. The V and J ends lost 0 bases and 5 bases, in that order; junction bases with no gene match: 11. Per germline, CDR1 SGHVS and CDR2 FNYEAQ. This CDR3 is built from 19 residues. CDR3 region: CASSLAPLAGGPWDNEQFF. CDR3 sequence (DNA): TGTGCCAGCAGCTTAGCGCCCCTAGCGGGAGGGCCGTGGGACAATGAGCAGTTCTTC.

The chain links TRBV10-3 to TRBJ1-2; TRBD1 is a possible D gene (5 bases). Trimming took off 4 bases at V and 5 bases at J, with 20 bases between the two ends. Germline-derived CDR1 and CDR2 are ENHRY and SYGVKD. The CDR3 totals 16 residues. CDR3 residues: CAISGGVSNRTYGYTF. The CDR3 DNA is TGTGCCATCAGTGGAGGAGTGTCAAACAGGACTTATGGCTACACCTTC.

J is TRBJ2-4 and V is TRBV23-1; possibly TRBD1 or TRBD2 for D (5 bases each). TRBV23-1 is known as an ORF, though its function is uncertain. The CDR3 is 14 amino acids. The V end was cut by 7 bases, the J end by 3 bases, with 13 bases between. This chain's CDR3 is CASTLEGSKNIQYF. CDR3 bases: TGCGCCAGCACCCTCGAGGGGAGCAAAAACATTCAGTACTTC.

The chain uses TRBV7-2 and TRBJ1-2; D is possibly TRBD1 (5 bases). Trimming shortened V by 1 base and J by 5 bases, and 14 bases separated the two germline ends. The CDR3 length is 15 residues. Germline CDR1 SGHTA, CDR2 FQGNSA. CDR3 coding DNA: TGTGCCAGCAGCTTAGGAAGGGGTTTCTCTTATGGCTACACCTTC. Amino acids: CASSLGRGFSYGYTF.

This chain joins TRBV25-1 and TRBJ1-1; 8 bases fit TRBD1. Germline-derived CDR1 and CDR2 are MGHDK and SYGVNS. The CDR3 runs to 17 residues. V trimming: 3 bases; J trimming: 0 bases; junction bases outside the gene matches: 9. CDR3 loop: CASSDMMTGEVNTEAFF. Here the CDR3 DNA reads TGTGCCAGCAGTGACATGATGACAGGGGAAGTGAACACTGAAGCTTTCTTT.

The CDR3 reads CASSFAGTQIRGLFF. CDR3 nucleotide sequence: TGTGCCAGCAGTTTCGCCGGGACACAGATCCGCGGACTGTTTTTT. The chain carries TRBV27 and TRBJ1-4; D may be TRBD1 (6 bases). Trimming removed 3 bases at V and 13 bases at J, with 21 bases between. The CDR3 runs to 15 residues. Germline CDR1 reads MNHEY; CDR2 reads SMNVEV (reference sequence). Full variable domain (outside the CDR3, taken from reference TRBV27 and TRBJ1-4): EAQVTQNPRYLITVTGKKLTVTCSQNMNHEYMSWYRQDPGLGLRQIYYSMNVEVTDKGDVPEGYKVSRKEKRNFPLILESPSPNQTSLYFCASSFAGTQIRGLFFGSGTQLSVL.

CDR3 residues: CASSLALKRTQYF. CDR3 DNA: TGTGCCAGCAGCTTAGCGCTGAAAAGGACCCAGTACTTC. The genes are TRBV7-6 and TRBJ2-5; no reliable D call. V lost 0 bases to trimming and J lost 7 bases, with 9 bases between them. Germline CDR1 reads SGHVS; CDR2 reads FNYEAQ. The length of the CDR3 is 13 residues. Full variable domain (outside the CDR3, taken from reference TRBV7-6 and TRBJ2-5): GAGVSQSPRYKVTKRGQDVALRCDPISGHVSLYWYRQALGQGPEFLTYFNYEAQQDKSGLPNDRFSAERPEGSISTLTIQRTEQRDSAMYRCASSLALKRTQYFGPGTRLLVL.

The V and J genes are TRBV7-2 and TRBJ1-1, with 10 bases lining up with TRBD1. This CDR3 is built from 16 residues. CDR1 is SGHTA and CDR2 is FQGNSA in the germline V gene. V dropped 5 bases and J dropped 3; count of bases not matched to a gene: 9. The CDR3 sequence is CASSTASGQGDTEAFF. The CDR3 coding sequence is TGTGCCAGCAGCACCGCCTCAGGACAGGGGGACACTGAAGCTTTCTTT. Based on the CDR3 plus reference TRBV7-2 and TRBJ1-1, the full variable domain is GAGVSQSPSNKVTEKGKDVELRCDPISGHTALYWYRQSLGQGLEFLIYFQGNSAPDKSGLPSDRFSAERTGGSVSTLTIQRTQQEDSAVYLCASSTASGQGDTEAFFGQGTRLTVV.

The chain couples TRBV3-1 to TRBJ2-5; D remains ambiguous. The germline V gene has CDR1 LGHDT and CDR2 YNNKEL (reference sequence). V lost 0 bases to trimming and J lost 5 bases, with 16 bases between them. CDR3 length: 16 residues. The CDR3 spells CASSQDGSHGPETQYF. The DNA for the CDR3 is TGTGCCAGCAGCCAAGATGGGTCTCATGGACCGGAGACCCAGTACTTC.

The genes are TRBV4-2 and TRBJ1-2; 9 bases are a match to TRBD1. There are 19 residues in the CDR3. Per the germline V gene, CDR1 is LGHNA and CDR2 is YNFKEQ. With V trimmed by 0 bases and J by 4 bases, 15 bases remained unmatched. The CDR3, as DNA: TGTGCCAGCAGCCAAGATTCTCTGGGGACAGGGTCCTTATTCTATGGCTACACCTTC. It codes for CASSQDSLGTGSLFYGYTF.

The chain combines TRBV7-2 with TRBJ2-7; 8 bases line up with TRBD1. Per the germline V gene, CDR1 is SGHTA and CDR2 is FQGNSA. The CDR3 extends over 14 amino acids. The V and J ends lost 0 bases and 6 bases, in that order; junction bases with no gene match: 4. The CDR3 sequence is CASSLAGQGSEQYF. CDR3 in DNA: TGTGCCAGCAGCTTAGCCGGACAGGGAAGCGAGCAGTACTTC.

The J gene is TRBJ2-3, the V gene TRBV7-9, with 7 nucleotides matching TRBD2. In germline, CDR1 is SEHNR, CDR2 FQNEAQ (reference sequence). The CDR3 sequence is 16 residues long. V was clipped by 8 bases and J by 3 bases; unmatched bases: 14. CDR3 DNA sequence: TGTGCCAGCTCCATTGGGGTGGGGCGGGGGACAGATACGCAGTATTTT. This encodes CASSIGVGRGTDTQYF.

The gene calls are TRBV6-6 and TRBJ2-7; D not certain. This CDR3 is 13 amino acids long. V shed 3 bases and J shed 5 bases, with 11 bases lying between them. The germline gives CDR1 MNHNY, CDR2 SVGAGI (reference sequence). The CDR3 here is CASSYLDIHEQYF. The CDR3 nucleotides read TGTGCCAGCAGTTATCTTGACATCCACGAGCAGTACTTC.

CDR3 sequence reads: CSASRTGGGSPLHF. As DNA, the CDR3 is TGCAGTGCTTCGAGGACAGGGGGCGGTTCACCCCTCCACTTT. The rearrangement uses TRBV20-1 and TRBJ1-6; 11 bases map to TRBD1. J gave up 9 bases and V 5 bases, and 6 bases lay outside the gene matches. This CDR3 contains 14 residues. Germline V gene data show CDR1 as DFQATT and CDR2 as SNEGSKA (reference sequence).

V gene TRBV12-3 or TRBV12-4 combines with J gene TRBJ1-1; D possibly corresponds to TRBD1 (5 bases). The CDR3 is 14 amino acids. Trimming stripped 3 bases from V and 5 bases from J, with 13 bases between. CDR3 nucleotides: TGTGCCAGCAGTTTCGTTCAGGAGGGGACTGAAGCTTTCTTT. This encodes CASSFVQEGTEAFF.

V is TRBV11-2 and J is TRBJ2-7; D is unclear. Germline V lookup: CDR1 SGHAT, CDR2 FQNNGV. Between the trimmed V and J ends, which lost 5 bases and 9 bases, there was a span of 14 bases. The CDR3 is 12 residues long. CDR3 residues: CASSPALQRQYF. The CDR3 region has the DNA TGTGCCAGCAGCCCAGCCTTACAGCGGCAGTACTTC.

The genes are TRBV24-1 and TRBJ2-7; TRBD1 aligns across 8 bases. CDR1 KGHDR and CDR2 SFDVKD come from the germline V gene. CDR3 length equals 14 residues. V lost 6 bases and J lost 1; bases outside the gene matches: 4. The DNA for the CDR3 is TGTGCCACCAGTCCAAGGACAGGGTCCTACGAGCAGTACTTC. Its protein product is CATSPRTGSYEQYF.

J is TRBJ2-3 and V is TRBV14; D is ambiguous. This CDR3 region has 13 residues. Between the trimmed V and J ends, which lost 3 bases and 4 bases, there was a span of 8 bases. From germline, CDR1 is SGHDN and CDR2 FVKESK. This chain's CDR3 is CASSHATPDTQYF. The CDR3 DNA reads TGTGCCAGCAGCCACGCCACGCCAGATACGCAGTATTTT.

The chain has TRBV10-2 and TRBJ1-1; 7 bases fit TRBD1. CDR1 and CDR2 from the germline V gene are WSHSY and SAAADI. Trimming at V came to 2 bases and at J to 6 bases, leaving 3 bases not matched to a gene. This CDR3 contains 13 residues. The chain's CDR3 is CASSEGQGAEAFF. The CDR3 DNA is TGCGCCAGCAGTGAGGGGCAGGGGGCTGAAGCTTTCTTT.